The present T cell receptor beta chain was sequenced within a study of blood T cell repertoires in COVID-19. In the study overall: From the United States, Italy and Spain came samples of acute and convalescent COVID-19. Sources were T cells, B-cell-depleted T cells, or PBMCs; the material itself was cDNA or gDNA.

In the source study's methods: Amplification of reference gene primers was used by the study to estimate nucleated cell counts. TCRdb's table, derived via immunoSEQ multiplex PCR, lists solely in-frame clones and lacks some. The V and J calls and clone size were taken over from that table, and D and trimming were inferred from the DNA. The sample lists roughly 76,000 clones, approximately 90% seen once, with approximately 8.3% in the top ten. The V end lost 3 bases, the J end lost 5 bases, and 32 bases lay between the germline ends. Looked up from germline, CDR1 is MNHEY and CDR2 is SVGEGT. The CDR3 length is 21 residues.

Sequenced: peripheral blood. This sequence joins TRBV6-2 or TRBV6-3 and TRBJ2-1; D possibly corresponds to TRBD2 (6 bases). This TCR derives from a man aged 25 to 40 with acute or convalescent COVID-19. CDR3 protein: CASSYLSRAPTRRTGDNEQFF. The CDR3 coding sequence is TGTGCCAGCAGTTATCTAAGCCGGGCGCCTACACGCCGGACGGGAGACAATGAGCAGTTCTTC.